These T cell receptor beta chains were read from a single sample in a study of post-analysis software for immune sequencing data. TCRdb ran MiXCR on the PCR reads and lists one entry per CDR3 protein. The table includes roughly 730,000 distinct CDR3 sequences, 25% to 30% detected once. The sample comprised blood. The receptor set was obtained from a girl between 10 and 17 years old with multiple sclerosis. Both conserved end residues are part of each CDR3.

v_gene,j_gene,CDR3aa
TRBV7-9,TRBJ2-7,CASSLKGVHEQYF
TRBV20-1,TRBJ2-3,CSARDRTGSTDTQYF
TRBV3-1,TRBJ2-7,CASSQELGRSYEQYF
TRBV4-3,TRBJ2-1,CASSQGLTGGANEQFF
TRBV20-1,TRBJ2-1,CSANEAITPYNEQFF
TRBV7-8,TRBJ1-4,CASSLPRFGEKLFF
TRBV10-3,TRBJ2-5,CAIQEAGQETQYF
TRBV28,TRBJ2-1,CASSSPAGTYNEQFF
TRBV4-1,TRBJ2-6,CASSQLGSGANVLTF
TRBV2,TRBJ1-1,CASSDRQAVVNTEAFF
TRBV7-9,TRBJ1-2,CASSLVQPDNYGYTF
TRBV7-8,TRBJ2-5,CASSSQQGRETQYF
TRBV7-8,TRBJ1-5,CASTVGRGGNQPQHF
TRBV10-3,TRBJ1-5,CAISESGGGQYQPQHF